This entry features one T cell receptor (beta chain) sequence. This sample stems from a study of blood T cell repertoires in COVID-19. The Seattle patients joined while their infection was active and were tracked longitudinally afterward. Original processing notes: Nucleated cell number was recorded as an estimate derived from reference gene primer amplification. Generated by immunoSEQ multiplex PCR, the TCRdb table keeps only in-frame clones and is missing some. That table furnishes V, J and clone size, whereas the DNA furnished D and trimming. The sample shows over 200,000 clones, about 93% of them seen only once. The germline V gene has CDR1 MNHEY and CDR2 SVGAGI. The CDR3 loop spans 16 amino acids. The J segment lost 5 bases and the V segment lost 4 bases, leaving 6 bases of the junction unmatched.

The specimen sequenced was peripheral blood. This TCR derives from a man aged 55-75 years with COVID-19, enrolled during active disease. This rearrangement joins TRBV6-5 to TRBJ2-1; the match to TRBD2 covers 12 bases. Here the CDR3 DNA reads TGTGCCAGCAGTTCGCCAAGGACTAGCGGGAACAATGAGCAGTTCTTC. It codes for CASSSPRTSGNNEQFF.